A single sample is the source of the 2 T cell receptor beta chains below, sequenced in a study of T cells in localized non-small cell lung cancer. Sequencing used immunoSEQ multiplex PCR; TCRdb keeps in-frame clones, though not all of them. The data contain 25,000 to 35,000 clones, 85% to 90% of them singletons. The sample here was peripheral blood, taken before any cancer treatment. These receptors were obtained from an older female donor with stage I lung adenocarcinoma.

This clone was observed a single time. CDR3 in DNA: TGCAGCGTTGAAGTGCCAGGGGGCTATGGCTACACCTTC. Translation: CSVEVPGGYGYTF. This rearrangement joins TRBV29-1 to TRBJ1-2; 7 bases are a match to TRBD1. The CDR3 has 13 amino acids. Germline V gene data show CDR1 as SQVTM and CDR2 as ANQGSEA. Trimming cost V 1 base and J 4 bases; bases outside gene matches: 3.

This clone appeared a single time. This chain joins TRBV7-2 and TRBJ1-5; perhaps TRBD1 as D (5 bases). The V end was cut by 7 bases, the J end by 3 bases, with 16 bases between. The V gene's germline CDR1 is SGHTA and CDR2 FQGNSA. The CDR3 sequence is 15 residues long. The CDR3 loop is CASNPGTDLNQPQHF. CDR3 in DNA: TGTGCCAGCAACCCCGGGACGGACCTCAATCAGCCCCAGCATTTT.